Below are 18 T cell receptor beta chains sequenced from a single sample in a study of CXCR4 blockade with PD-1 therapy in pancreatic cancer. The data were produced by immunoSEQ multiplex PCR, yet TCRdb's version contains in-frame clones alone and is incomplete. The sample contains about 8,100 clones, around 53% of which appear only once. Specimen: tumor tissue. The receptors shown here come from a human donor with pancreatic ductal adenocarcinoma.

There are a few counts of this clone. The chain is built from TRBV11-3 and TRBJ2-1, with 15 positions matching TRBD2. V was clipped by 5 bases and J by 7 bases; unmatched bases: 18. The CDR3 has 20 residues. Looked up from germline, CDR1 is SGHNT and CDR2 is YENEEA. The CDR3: CASSPEPGTSGRRAVNEQFF. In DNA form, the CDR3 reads TGTGCCAGCAGCCCGGAACCAGGGACTAGCGGGAGGAGGGCCGTGAATGAGCAGTTCTTC.

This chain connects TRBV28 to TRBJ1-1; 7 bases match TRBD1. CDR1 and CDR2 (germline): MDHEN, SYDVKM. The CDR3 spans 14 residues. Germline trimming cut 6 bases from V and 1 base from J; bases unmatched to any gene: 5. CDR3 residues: CASSPRDRNTEAFF. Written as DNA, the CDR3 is TGTGCCAGCAGCCCACGGGACAGGAACACTGAAGCTTTCTTT.

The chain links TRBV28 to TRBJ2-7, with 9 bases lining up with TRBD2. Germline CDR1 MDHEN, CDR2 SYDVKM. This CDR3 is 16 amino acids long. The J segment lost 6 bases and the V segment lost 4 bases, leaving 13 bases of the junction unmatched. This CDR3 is CASSSPSSGKWAEQYF. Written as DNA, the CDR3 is TGTGCCAGCAGTTCCCCATCTAGCGGGAAGTGGGCCGAGCAGTACTTC.

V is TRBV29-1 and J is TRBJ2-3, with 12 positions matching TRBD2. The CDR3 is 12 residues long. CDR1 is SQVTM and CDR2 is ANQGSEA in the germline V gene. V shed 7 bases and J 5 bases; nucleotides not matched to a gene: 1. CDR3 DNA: TGCAGCGGGGGACTAGCGGGAGATACGCAGTATTTT. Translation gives CSGGLAGDTQYF.

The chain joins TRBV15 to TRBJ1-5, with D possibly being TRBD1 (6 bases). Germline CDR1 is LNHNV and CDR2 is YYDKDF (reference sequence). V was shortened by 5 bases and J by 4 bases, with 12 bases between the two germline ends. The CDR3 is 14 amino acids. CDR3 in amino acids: CATSRRGQNQPQHF. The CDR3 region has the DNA TGTGCCACCAGCCGGAGGGGACAAAATCAGCCCCAGCATTTT.

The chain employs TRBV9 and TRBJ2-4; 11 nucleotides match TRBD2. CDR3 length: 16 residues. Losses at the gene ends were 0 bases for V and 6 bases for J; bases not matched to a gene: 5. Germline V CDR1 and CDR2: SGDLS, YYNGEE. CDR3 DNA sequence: TGTGCCAGCAGCGTAGCGCCTAGCGGGGGGCTAAACATTCAGTACTTC. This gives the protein CASSVAPSGGLNIQYF.

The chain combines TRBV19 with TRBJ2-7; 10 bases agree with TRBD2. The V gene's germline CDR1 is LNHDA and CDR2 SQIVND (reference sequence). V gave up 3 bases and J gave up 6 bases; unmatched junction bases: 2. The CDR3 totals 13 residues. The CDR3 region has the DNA TGTGCCAGTAGTATGCTAGCGGGAGTCGAGCAGTACTTC. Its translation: CASSMLAGVEQYF. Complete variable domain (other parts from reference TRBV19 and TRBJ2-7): DGGITQSPKYLFRKEGQNVTLSCEQNLNHDAMYWYRQDPGQGLRLIYYSQIVNDFQKGDIAEGYSVSREKKESFPLTVTSAQKNPTAFYLCASSMLAGVEQYFGPGTRLTVT.

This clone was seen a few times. CDR3 in DNA: TGTGCCAGCAGCTCCGGGGCAGCGAACACCGGGGAGCTGTTTTTT. This translates into CASSSGAANTGELFF. V gene TRBV11-3 combines with J gene TRBJ2-2; D may match TRBD1 or TRBD2 (5 bases each). Germline CDR1 SGHNT, CDR2 YENEEA. This CDR3 spans 15 amino acids. The ends were cut back, 4 bases at V and 0 bases at J, with 9 bases in the middle.

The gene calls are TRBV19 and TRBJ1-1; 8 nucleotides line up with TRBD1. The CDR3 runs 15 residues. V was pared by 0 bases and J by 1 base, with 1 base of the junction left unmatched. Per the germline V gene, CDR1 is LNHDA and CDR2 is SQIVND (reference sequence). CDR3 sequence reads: CASSIDQGANTEAFF. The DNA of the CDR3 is TGTGCCAGTAGTATAGATCAGGGGGCGAACACTGAAGCTTTCTTT.

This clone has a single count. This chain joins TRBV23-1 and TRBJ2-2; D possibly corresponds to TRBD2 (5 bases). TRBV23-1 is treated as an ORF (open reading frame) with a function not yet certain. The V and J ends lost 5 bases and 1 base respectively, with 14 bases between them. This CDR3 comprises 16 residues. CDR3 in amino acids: CASSLGLALNTGELFF. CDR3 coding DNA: TGCGCCAGCAGTTTAGGGCTAGCCTTGAACACCGGGGAGCTGTTTTTT.

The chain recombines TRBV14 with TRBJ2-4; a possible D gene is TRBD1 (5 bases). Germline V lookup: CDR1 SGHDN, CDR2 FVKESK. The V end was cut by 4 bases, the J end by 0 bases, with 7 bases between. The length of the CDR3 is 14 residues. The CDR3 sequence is CASSRQKAKNIQYF. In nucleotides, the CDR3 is TGTGCCAGCAGCCGACAGAAAGCCAAAAACATTCAGTACTTC.

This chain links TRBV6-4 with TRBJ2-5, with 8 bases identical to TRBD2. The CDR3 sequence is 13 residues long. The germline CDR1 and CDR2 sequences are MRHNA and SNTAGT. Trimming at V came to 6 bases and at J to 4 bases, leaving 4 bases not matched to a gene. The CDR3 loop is CASRKRERETQYF. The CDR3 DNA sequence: TGTGCCAGCAGAAAGCGGGAGAGAGAGACCCAGTACTTC.

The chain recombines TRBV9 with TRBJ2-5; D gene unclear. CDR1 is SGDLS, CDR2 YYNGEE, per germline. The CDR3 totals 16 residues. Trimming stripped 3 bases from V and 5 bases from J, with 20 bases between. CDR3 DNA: TGTGCCAGCAGCGCCGAACTCAAGACTTACGGGGAGACCCAGTACTTC. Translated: CASSAELKTYGETQYF.

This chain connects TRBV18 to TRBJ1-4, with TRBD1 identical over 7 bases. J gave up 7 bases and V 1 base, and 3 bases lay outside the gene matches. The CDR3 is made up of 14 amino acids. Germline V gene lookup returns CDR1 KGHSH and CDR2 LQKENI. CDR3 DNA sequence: TGTGCCAGCTCACCACTCGGACAGGTTGAAAAACTGTTTTTT. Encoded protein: CASSPLGQVEKLFF.

DNA of the CDR3: TGTGCCAGCAGCCAAGCAGGGGACCAGACCCAGTACTTC. Translation gives CASSQAGDQTQYF. The chain joins TRBV16 to TRBJ2-5, with D possibly TRBD1 on 6 matching bases. Trimming took off 2 bases at V and 6 bases at J, with 10 bases between the two ends. Germline CDR1 is KGHSY and CDR2 is FQNENV. The CDR3 runs 13 residues.

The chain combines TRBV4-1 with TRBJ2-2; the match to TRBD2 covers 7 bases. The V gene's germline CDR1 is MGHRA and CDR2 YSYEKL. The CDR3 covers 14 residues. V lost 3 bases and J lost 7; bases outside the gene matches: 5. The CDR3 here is CASSHTRGVGELFF. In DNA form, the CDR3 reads TGCGCCAGCAGCCATACCCGGGGGGTCGGGGAGCTGTTTTTT.

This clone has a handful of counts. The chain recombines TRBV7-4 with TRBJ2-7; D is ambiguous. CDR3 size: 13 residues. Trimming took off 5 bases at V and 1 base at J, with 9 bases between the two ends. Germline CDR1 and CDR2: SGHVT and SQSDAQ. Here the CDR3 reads CASSAARSYEQYF. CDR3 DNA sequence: TGTGCCAGCAGCGCCGCTAGATCCTACGAGCAGTACTTC.

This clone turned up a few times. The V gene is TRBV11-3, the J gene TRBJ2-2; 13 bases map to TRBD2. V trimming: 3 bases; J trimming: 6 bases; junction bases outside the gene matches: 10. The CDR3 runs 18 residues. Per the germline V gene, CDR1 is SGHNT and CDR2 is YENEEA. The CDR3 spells CASSLPGLAGVGPGELFF. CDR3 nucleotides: TGTGCCAGCAGCTTGCCCGGACTAGCGGGGGTTGGGCCCGGGGAGCTGTTTTTT.